What follows describes a single TCR beta chain. No antigen is known for it. It has no much larger one-base neighbor in the sample; base qualities were not kept. The sample comes from a study of blood T cell repertoires in COVID-19 (dated by TCRdb to between 2020 and 2021). The study in broad terms: Samples from collaborators originated in the United States, Italy and Spain and spanned both the acute and convalescent phases of COVID-19. The dataset comprised deeply sampled blood TCRbeta repertoires from subjects exposed to, actively infected with, or recovered from COVID-19. A de-identified subject ID, COVID-19 status, age in years and sex were almost always included in the sample metadata. A freely available public database, intended as a resource for researchers studying the immune response to SARS-CoV-2, is where the repertoires were released. Samples were obtained from the ongoing ImmuneRACE study (first 160 participants) and from over 1,000 subjects provided by 6 global collaborators. The prospective study material was composed of cDNA or gDNA derived from T cells, B-cell-depleted T cells, or PBMCs. Where HLA class I and class II types were available, the types were taken from metadata supplied by the sample provider, not from assay-based typing. General study outcomes and caveats: The amount of clinical and demographic metadata varied by source and participant and was provided uncurated.

The immunoSEQ Assay, a bias-controlled multiplex PCR, was used to amplify TCRbeta CDR3 regions from genomic DNA. As for the original processing: Within the assay, amplification of reference gene primers was used to estimate how many nucleated cells each sample contained. Sequence reads were collapsed and filtered to measure the absolute abundance of every unique TCRbeta CDR3 rearrangement. For each sample, productive Simpson clonality was calculated as the square root of Simpson's diversity index across productive rearrangements. The table was pulled from immuneACCESS by TCRdb, which kept in-frame rearrangements only. Such tables lose some clones; where checked, under half of the loss comes from unresolved V genes, and the rest has no known cause. The V and J calls and the clone size are those of that table, but D and trimming were determined from the DNA. The sample yields about 190,000 clones; 80% to 90% were counted once. Approximately 5.1% of the sample comes from the top ten.

Each collaborating institution followed its own protocols to collect whole blood in K2EDTA tubes. For TCRbeta analysis, collaborators shipped samples in one of three forms: frozen whole blood, isolated PBMCs, or DNA extracted from either of those sample types. Based on the germline V gene, the CDR1 and CDR2 sequences are KGHSH and LQKENI. The CDR3 sequence holds 15 residues, the cysteine and phenylalanine included. The CDR3 DNA has 45 bases and is translated from base 1. The V end gives up 3 bases and the J end 2 bases, leaving 5 bases in the junction not matched to a gene. Input material: peripheral blood. The clonotype comes from a woman between 70 and 85 years old with active or convalescent COVID-19. The rearrangement joined TRBV18 to TRBJ2-5, with 8 middle bases fitting TRBD2. The sequence in DNA is TGTGCCAGCTCACCGCTAGCGGGTAAACAAGAGACCCAGTACTTC. Translated, it gives CASSPLAGKQETQYF. The reference TRBV18 and TRBJ2-5 proteins fill in what lies around the CDR3, so the full variable domain reads NAGVMQNPRHLVRRRGQEARLRCSPMKGHSHVYWYRQLPEEGLKFMVYLQKENIIDESGMPKERFSAEFPKEGPSILRIQQVVRGDSAAYFCASSPLAGKQETQYFGPGTRLLVL.